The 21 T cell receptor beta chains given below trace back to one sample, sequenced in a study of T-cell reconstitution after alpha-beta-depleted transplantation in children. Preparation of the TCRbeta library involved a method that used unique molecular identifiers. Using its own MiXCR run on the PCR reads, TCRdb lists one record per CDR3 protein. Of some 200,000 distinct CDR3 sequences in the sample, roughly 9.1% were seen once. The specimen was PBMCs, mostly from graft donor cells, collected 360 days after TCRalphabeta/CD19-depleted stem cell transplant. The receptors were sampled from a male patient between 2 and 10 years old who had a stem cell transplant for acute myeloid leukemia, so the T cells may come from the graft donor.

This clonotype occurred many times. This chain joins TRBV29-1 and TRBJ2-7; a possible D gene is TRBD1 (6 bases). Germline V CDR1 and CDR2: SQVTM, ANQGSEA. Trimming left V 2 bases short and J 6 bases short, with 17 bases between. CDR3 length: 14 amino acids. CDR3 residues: CSVETPQGVPEQYF. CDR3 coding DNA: TGCAGCGTTGAAACGCCACAGGGAGTCCCCGAGCAGTACTTC.

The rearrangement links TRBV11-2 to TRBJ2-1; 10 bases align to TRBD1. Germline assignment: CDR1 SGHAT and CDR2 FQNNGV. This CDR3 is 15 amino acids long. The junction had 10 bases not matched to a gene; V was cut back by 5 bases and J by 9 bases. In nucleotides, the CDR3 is TGTGCCAGCAGCCTTAACCGGGACAGGGGCAGTGAGCAGTTCTTC. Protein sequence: CASSLNRDRGSEQFF.

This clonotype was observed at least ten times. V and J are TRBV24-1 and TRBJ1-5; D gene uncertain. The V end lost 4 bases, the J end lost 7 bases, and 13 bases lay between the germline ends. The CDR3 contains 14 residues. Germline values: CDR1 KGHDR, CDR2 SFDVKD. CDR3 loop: CATSEKGFWQPQHF. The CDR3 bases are TGTGCCACCAGTGAGAAGGGATTTTGGCAGCCCCAGCATTTT.

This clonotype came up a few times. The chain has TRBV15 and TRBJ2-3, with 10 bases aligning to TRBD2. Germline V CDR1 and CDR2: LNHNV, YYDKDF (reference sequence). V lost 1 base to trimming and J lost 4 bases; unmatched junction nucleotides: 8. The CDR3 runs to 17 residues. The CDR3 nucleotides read TGTGCCACCAGCAGAGCACCAGCGGGAGGGGGAGCAGATACGCAGTATTTT. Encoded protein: CATSRAPAGGGADTQYF.

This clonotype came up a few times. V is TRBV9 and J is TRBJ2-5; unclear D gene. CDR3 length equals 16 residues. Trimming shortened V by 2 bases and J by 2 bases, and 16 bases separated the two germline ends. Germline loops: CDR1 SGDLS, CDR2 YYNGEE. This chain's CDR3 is CASSVTVSGPQETQYF. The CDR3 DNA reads TGTGCCAGCAGCGTCACTGTCTCCGGGCCACAAGAGACCCAGTACTTC.

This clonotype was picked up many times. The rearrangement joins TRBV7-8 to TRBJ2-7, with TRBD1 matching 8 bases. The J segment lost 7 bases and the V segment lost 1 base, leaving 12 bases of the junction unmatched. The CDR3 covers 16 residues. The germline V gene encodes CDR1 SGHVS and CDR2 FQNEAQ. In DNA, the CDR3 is TGTGCCAGCAGCTTAGGAGTGGGACAGGTCCCTCTGGAGCAGTACTTC. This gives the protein CASSLGVGQVPLEQYF.

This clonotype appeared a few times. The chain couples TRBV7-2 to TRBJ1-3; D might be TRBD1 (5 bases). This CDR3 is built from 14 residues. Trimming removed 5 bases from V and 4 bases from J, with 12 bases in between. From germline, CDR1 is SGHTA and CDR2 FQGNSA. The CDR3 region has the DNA TGTGCCAGCAGCGAGGCGGGGGTCGGAAACACCATATATTTT. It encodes CASSEAGVGNTIYF. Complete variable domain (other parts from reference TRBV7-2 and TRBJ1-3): GAGVSQSPSNKVTEKGKDVELRCDPISGHTALYWYRQSLGQGLEFLIYFQGNSAPDKSGLPSDRFSAERTGGSVSTLTIQRTQQEDSAVYLCASSEAGVGNTIYFGEGSWLTVV.

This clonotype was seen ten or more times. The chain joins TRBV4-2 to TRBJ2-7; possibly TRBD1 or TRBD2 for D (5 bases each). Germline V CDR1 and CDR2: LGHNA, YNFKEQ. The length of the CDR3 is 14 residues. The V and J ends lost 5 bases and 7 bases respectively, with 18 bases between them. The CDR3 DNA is TGTGCCAGCAGCTCGGGACGCCGGAGAGTGGAGCAGTACTTC. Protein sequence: CASSSGRRRVEQYF.

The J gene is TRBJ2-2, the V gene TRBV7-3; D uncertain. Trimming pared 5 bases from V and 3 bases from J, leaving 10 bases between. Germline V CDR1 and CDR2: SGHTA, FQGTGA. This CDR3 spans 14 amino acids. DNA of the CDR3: TGTGCCAGCAGCCCAACACCGGACACCGGGGAGCTGTTTTTT. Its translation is CASSPTPDTGELFF.

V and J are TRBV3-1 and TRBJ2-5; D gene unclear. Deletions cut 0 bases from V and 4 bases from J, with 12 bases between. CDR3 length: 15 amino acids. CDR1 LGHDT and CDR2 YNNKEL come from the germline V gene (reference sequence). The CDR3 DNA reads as TGTGCCAGCAGCCAAGATCCCGACCCAGGAGAGACCCAGTACTTC. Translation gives CASSQDPDPGETQYF.

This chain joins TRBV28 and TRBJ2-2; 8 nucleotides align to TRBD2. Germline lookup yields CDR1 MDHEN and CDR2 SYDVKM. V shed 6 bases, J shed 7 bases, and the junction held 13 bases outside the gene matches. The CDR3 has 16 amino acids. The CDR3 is CASRLTGGPINGELFF. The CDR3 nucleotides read TGTGCCAGCAGATTGACGGGAGGGCCAATCAACGGGGAGCTGTTTTTT. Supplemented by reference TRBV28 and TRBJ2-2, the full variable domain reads DVKVTQSSRYLVKRTGEKVFLECVQDMDHENMFWYRQDPGLGLRLIYFSYDVKMKEKGDIPEGYSVSREKKERFSLILESASTNQTSMYLCASRLTGGPINGELFFGEGSRLTVL.

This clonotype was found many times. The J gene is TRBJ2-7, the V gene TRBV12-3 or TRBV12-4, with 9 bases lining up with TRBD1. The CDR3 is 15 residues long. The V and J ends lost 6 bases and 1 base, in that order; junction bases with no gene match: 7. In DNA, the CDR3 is TGTGCCAGCAGCCAAAACAGGGGGCGGTCCTACGAGCAGTACTTC. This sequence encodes CASSQNRGRSYEQYF.

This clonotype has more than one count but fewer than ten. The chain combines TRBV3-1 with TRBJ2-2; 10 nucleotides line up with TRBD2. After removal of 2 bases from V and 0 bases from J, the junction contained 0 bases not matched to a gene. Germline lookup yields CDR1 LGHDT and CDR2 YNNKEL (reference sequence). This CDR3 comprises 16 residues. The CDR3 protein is CASSQTSGTNTGELFF. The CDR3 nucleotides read TGTGCCAGCAGCCAAACTAGCGGGACGAACACCGGGGAGCTGTTTTTT.

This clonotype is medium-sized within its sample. The CDR3 loop is CASSPGQSTDTQYF. As DNA, the CDR3 is TGTGCCAGCAGCCCGGGACAGAGCACAGATACGCAGTATTTT. V gene TRBV13 combines with J gene TRBJ2-3, with 7 positions matching TRBD1. The CDR3 has 14 residues. Unmatched junction bases numbered 2, after V lost 5 bases and J lost 0 bases. Germline CDR1 PRHDT, CDR2 FYEKMQ (reference sequence). Based on the CDR3 plus reference TRBV13 and TRBJ2-3, the full variable domain is AAGVIQSPRHLIKEKRETATLKCYPIPRHDTVYWYQQGPGQDPQFLISFYEKMQSDKGSIPDRFSAQQFSDYHSELNMSSLELGDSALYFCASSPGQSTDTQYFGPGTRLTVL.

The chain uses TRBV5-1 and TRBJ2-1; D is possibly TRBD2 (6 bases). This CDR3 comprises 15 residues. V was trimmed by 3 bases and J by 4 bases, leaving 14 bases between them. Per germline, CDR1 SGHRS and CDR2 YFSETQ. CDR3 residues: CASSSRDFLYNEQFF. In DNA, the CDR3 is TGCGCCAGCAGCTCCCGGGACTTCCTATACAATGAGCAGTTCTTC. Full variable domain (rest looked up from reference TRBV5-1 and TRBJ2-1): KAGVTQTPRYLIKTRGQQVTLSCSPISGHRSVSWYQQTPGQGLQFLFEYFSETQRNKGNFPGRFSGRQFSNSRSEMNVSTLELGDSALYLCASSSRDFLYNEQFFGPGTRLTVL.

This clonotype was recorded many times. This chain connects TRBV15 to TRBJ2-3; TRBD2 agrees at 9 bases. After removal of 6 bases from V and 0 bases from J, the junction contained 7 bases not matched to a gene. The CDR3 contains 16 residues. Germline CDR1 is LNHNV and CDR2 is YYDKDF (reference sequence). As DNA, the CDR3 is TGTGCCACCAGTAAGGGACTAGCTAATAGCACAGATACGCAGTATTTT. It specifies CATSKGLANSTDTQYF.

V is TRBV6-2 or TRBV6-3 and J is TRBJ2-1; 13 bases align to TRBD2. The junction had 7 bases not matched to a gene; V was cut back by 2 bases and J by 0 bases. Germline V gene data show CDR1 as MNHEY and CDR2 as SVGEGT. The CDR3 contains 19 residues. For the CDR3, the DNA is TGTGCCAGCAGTTACCCCGGGACTAGCGGGGCGAGCTCCTACAATGAGCAGTTCTTC. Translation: CASSYPGTSGASSYNEQFF.

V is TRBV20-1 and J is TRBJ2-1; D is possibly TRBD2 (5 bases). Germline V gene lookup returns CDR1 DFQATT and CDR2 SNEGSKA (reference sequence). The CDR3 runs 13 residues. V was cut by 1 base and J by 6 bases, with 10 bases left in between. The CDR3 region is CSARVPGFNEQFF. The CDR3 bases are TGCAGTGCTAGAGTCCCGGGGTTCAATGAGCAGTTCTTC.

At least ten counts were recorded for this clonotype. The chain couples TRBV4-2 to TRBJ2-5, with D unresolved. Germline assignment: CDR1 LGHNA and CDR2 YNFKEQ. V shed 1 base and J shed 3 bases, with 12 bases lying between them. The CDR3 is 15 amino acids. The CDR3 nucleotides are TGTGCCAGCAGCCAAGTGGCCCGAGGAGAAGAGACCCAGTACTTC. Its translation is CASSQVARGEETQYF.

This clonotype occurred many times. The CDR3 loop reads CASSPYSTDTQYF. The CDR3 DNA reads TGTGCCAGCTCTCCATATAGCACAGATACGCAGTATTTT. The genes are TRBV18 and TRBJ2-3; D remains unclear. CDR3 size: 13 residues. Germline CDR1 KGHSH, CDR2 LQKENI. Between the trimmed V and J ends, which lost 6 bases and 0 bases, there was a span of 7 bases.

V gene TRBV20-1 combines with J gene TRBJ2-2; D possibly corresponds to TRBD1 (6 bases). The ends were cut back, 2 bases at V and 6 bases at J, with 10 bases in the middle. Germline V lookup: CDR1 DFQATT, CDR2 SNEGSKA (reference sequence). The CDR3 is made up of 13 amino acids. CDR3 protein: CSARTGWAGELFF. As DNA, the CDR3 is TGCAGTGCTAGAACAGGGTGGGCCGGGGAGCTGTTTTTT.